This record looks at one T cell receptor beta chain sequence and its context. Its specificity is not known. PCR involved 60 Vbeta and 13 Jbeta primers. Sequencing used immunoSEQ multiplex PCR; TCRdb keeps in-frame clones, though not all of them. In the table there are over 150,000 clones, over 70% of which are singletons. The source of the sample is a study of cytomegalovirus exposure and HLA in healthy donors. CDR1 is MNHEY and CDR2 is SMNVEV in the germline V gene (reference sequence). Trimming took off 4 bases at V and 2 bases at J, with 17 bases between the two ends. The CDR3 runs 16 residues. Broader study findings: Immune exposure information available was restricted to CMV serostatus.

The chain recombines TRBV27 with TRBJ1-1; a weak D match, TRBD1 (5 bases). Sequenced material: PBMCs. This sequence originates from a male donor in good health and CMV-seropositive. CDR3 in amino acids: CASSSLRQFTNTEAFF. The DNA for the CDR3 is TGTGCCAGCAGTTCCCTTCGACAGTTCACAAACACTGAAGCTTTCTTT.